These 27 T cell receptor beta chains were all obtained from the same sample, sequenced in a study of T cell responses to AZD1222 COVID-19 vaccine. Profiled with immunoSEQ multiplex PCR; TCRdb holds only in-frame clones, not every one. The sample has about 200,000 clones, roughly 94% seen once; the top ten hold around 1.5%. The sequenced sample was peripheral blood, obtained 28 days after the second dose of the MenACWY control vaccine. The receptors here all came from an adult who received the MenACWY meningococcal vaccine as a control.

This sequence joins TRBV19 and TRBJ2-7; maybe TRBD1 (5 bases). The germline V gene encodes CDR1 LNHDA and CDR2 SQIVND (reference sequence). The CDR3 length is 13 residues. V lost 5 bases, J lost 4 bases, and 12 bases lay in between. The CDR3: CASSLGQRYEQYF. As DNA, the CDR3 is TGTGCCAGTAGTCTGGGGCAGAGATACGAGCAGTACTTC.

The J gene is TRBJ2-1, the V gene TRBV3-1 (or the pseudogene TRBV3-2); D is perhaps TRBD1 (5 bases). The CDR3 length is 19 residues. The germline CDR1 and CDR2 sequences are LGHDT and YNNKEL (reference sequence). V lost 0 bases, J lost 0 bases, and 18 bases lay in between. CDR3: CASSQDWTRVKSSYNEQFF. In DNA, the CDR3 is TGTGCCAGCAGCCAAGATTGGACAAGGGTCAAGAGCTCCTACAATGAGCAGTTCTTC.

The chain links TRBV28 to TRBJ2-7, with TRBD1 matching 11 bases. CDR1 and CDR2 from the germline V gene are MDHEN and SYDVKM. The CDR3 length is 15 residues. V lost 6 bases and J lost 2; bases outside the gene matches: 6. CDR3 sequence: CASSRGDRGTYEQYF. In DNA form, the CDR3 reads TGTGCCAGCAGCCGAGGGGACAGGGGGACCTACGAGCAGTACTTC.

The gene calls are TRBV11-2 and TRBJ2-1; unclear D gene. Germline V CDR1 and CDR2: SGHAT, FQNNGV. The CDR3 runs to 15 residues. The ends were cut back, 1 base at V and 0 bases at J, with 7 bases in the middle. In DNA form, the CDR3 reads TGTGCCAGCAGCTTAGGCCCAAGCTCCTACAATGAGCAGTTCTTC. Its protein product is CASSLGPSSYNEQFF.

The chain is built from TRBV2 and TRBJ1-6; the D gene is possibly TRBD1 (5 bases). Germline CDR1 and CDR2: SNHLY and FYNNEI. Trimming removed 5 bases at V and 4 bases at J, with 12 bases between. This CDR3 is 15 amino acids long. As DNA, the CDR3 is TGTGCCAGCAGTACCCAGGGAGTTTATAATTCACCCCTCCACTTT. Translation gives CASSTQGVYNSPLHF.

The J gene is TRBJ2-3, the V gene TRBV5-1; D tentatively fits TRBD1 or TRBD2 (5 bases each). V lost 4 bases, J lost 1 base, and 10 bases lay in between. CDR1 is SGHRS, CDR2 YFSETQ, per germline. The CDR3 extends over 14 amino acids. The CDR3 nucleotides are TGCGCCAGCAGCCCTAGAGGGGGCACAGATACGCAGTATTTT. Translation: CASSPRGGTDTQYF.

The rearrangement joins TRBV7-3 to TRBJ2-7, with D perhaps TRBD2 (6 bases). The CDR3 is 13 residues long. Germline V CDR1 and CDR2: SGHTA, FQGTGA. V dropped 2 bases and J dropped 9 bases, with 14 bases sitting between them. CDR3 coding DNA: TGTGCCAGCAGCTTAGTAAGGGAGGCCGGGCAGTACTTC. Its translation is CASSLVREAGQYF. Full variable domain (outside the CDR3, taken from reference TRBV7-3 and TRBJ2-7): GAGVSQTPSNKVTEKGKYVELRCDPISGHTALYWYRQSLGQGPEFLIYFQGTGAADDSGLPNDRFFAVRPEGSVSTLKIQRTERGDSAVYLCASSLVREAGQYFGPGTRLTVT.

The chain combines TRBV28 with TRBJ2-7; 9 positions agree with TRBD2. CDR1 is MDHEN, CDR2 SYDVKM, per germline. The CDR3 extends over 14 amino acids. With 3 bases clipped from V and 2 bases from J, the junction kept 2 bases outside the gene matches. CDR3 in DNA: TGTGCCAGCAGTTTCCTAGCGGGGACCTACGAGCAGTACTTC. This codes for CASSFLAGTYEQYF. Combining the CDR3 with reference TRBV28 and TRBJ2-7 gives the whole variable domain DVKVTQSSRYLVKRTGEKVFLECVQDMDHENMFWYRQDPGLGLRLIYFSYDVKMKEKGDIPEGYSVSREKKERFSLILESASTNQTSMYLCASSFLAGTYEQYFGPGTRLTVT.

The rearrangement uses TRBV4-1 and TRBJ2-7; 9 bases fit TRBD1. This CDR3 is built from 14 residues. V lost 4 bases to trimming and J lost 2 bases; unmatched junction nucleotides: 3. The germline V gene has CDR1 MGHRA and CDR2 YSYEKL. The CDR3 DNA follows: TGCGCCAGCAGCCCTCGACAGGGGGCCTACGAGCAGTACTTC. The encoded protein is CASSPRQGAYEQYF.

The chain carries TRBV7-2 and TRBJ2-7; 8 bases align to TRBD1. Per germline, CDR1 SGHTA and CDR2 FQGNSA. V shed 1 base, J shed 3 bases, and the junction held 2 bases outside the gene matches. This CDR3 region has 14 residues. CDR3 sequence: CASSLGQGFYEQYF. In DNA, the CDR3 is TGTGCCAGCAGCTTAGGACAGGGGTTCTACGAGCAGTACTTC.

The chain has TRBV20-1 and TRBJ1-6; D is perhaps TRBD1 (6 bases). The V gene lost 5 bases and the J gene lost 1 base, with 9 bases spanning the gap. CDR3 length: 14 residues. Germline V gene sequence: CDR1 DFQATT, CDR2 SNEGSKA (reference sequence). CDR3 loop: CSACGTSYNSPLHF. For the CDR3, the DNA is TGCAGTGCTTGTGGGACATCCTATAATTCACCCCTCCACTTT.

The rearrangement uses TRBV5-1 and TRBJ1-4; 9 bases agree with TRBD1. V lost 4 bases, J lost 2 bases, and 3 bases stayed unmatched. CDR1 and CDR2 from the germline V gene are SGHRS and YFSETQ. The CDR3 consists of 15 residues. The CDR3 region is CASSGGTGTNEKLFF. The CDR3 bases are TGCGCCAGCAGCGGGGGGACAGGGACTAATGAAAAACTGTTTTTT.

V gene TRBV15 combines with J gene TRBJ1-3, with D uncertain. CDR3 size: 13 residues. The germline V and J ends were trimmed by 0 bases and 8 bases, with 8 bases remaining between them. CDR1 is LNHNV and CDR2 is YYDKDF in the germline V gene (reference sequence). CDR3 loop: CATSRDIDYTIYF. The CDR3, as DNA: TGTGCCACCAGCAGAGATATTGACTACACCATATATTTT.

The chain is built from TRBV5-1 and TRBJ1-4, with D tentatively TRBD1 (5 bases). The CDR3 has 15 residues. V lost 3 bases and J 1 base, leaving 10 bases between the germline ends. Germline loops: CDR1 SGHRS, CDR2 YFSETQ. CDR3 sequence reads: CASSSGGQTNEKLFF. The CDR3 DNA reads TGCGCCAGCAGCTCTGGGGGTCAAACTAATGAAAAACTGTTTTTT.

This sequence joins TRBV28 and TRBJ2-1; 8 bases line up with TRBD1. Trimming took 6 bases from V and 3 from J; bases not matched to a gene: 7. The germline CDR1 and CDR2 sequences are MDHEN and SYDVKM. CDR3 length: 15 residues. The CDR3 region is CASSPTGTGYNEQFF. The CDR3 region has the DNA TGTGCCAGCAGCCCCACCGGGACAGGCTACAATGAGCAGTTCTTC.

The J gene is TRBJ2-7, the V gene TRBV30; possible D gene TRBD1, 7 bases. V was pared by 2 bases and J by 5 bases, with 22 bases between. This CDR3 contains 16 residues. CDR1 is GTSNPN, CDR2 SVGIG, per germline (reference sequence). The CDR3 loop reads CAWSPHLRQGGHEQYF. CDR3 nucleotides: TGTGCCTGGAGTCCCCATCTTCGGCAGGGGGGTCACGAGCAGTACTTC.

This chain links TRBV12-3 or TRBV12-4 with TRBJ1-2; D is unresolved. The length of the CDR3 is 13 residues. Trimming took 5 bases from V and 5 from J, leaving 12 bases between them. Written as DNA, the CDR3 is TGTGCCAGCAGTATGATCAGACAATATGGCTACACCTTC. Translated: CASSMIRQYGYTF.

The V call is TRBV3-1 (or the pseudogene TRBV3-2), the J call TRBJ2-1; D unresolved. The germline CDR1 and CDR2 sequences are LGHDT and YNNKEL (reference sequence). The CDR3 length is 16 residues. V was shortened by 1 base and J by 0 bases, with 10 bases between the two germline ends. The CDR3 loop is CASSQVERSSYNEQFF. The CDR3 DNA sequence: TGTGCCAGCAGCCAAGTGGAGCGTAGCTCCTACAATGAGCAGTTCTTC.

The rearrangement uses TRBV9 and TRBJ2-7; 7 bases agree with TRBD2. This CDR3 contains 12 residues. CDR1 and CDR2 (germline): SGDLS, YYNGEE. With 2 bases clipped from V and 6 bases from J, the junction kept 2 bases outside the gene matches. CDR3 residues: CASSVREGEQYF. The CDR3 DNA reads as TGTGCCAGCAGCGTCAGGGAGGGCGAGCAGTACTTC.

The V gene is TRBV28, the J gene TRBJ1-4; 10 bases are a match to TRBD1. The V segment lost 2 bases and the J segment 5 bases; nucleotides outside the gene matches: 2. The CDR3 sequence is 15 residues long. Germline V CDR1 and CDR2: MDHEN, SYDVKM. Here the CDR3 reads CASSLMDRGNEKLFF. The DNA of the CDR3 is TGTGCCAGCAGTTTAATGGACAGGGGGAATGAAAAACTGTTTTTT.

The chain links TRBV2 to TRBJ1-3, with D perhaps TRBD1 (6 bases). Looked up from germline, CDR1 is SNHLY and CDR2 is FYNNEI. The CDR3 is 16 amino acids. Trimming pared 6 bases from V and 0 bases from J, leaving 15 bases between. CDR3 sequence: CASRPGQFSSGNTIYF. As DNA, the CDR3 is TGTGCCAGCAGGCCCGGACAGTTCTCCTCTGGAAACACCATATATTTT.

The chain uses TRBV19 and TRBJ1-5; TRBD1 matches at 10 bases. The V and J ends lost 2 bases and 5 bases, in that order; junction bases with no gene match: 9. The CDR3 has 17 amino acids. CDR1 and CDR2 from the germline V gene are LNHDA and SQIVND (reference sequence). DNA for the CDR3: TGTGCCAGTAGTATATCGAGGGGACAGGGGAGCGATCAGCCCCAGCATTTT. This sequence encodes CASSISRGQGSDQPQHF.

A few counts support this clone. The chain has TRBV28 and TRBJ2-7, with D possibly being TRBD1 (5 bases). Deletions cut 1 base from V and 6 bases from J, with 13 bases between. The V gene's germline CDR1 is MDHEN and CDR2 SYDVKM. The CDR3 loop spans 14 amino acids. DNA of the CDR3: TGTGCCAGCAGTTTATTGGCAGGGTCTGGCGAGCAGTACTTC. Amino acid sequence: CASSLLAGSGEQYF.

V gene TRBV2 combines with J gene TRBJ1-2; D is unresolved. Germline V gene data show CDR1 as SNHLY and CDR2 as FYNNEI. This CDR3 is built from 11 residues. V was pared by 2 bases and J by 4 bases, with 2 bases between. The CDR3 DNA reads TGTGCCAGCAGTGAACGCTATGGCTACACCTTC. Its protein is CASSERYGYTF.

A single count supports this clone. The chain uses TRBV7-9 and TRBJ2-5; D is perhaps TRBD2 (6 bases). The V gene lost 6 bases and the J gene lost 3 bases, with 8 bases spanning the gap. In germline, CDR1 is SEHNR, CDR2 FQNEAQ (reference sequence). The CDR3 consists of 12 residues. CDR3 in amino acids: CASRGGEETQYF. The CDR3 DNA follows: TGTGCCAGCAGGGGCGGGGAAGAGACCCAGTACTTC.

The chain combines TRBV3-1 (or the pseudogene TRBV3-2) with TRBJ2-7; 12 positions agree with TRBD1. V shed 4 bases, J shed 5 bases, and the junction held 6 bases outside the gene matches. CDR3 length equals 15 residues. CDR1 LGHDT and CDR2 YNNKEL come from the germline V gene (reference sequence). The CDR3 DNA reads TGTGCCAGCAGCCCCGAAGGGACAGGGGGCCACGAGCAGTACTTC. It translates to CASSPEGTGGHEQYF.

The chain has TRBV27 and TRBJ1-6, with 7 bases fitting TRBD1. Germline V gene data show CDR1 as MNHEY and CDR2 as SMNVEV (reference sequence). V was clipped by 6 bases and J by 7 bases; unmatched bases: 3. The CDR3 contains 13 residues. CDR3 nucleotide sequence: TGTGCCAGCAGGGGACAGTGGAATTCACCCCTCCACTTT. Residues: CASRGQWNSPLHF.